This TCR beta chain was recorded in a study of blood T cell repertoires in COVID-19. Original processing methods: It was from reference gene primer amplification that nucleated cell counts were estimated. Libraries were prepared by immunoSEQ multiplex PCR; TCRdb keeps only in-frame clonotypes and omits some of them. Clone size and the V and J calls come from that table; the DNA yielded D and trimming. The sample lists approximately 230,000 clones; approximately 90% were seen once. In Cohort 3, a recovered donor had either two negative PCRs, clearance, or symptom resolution. The CDR3 covers 15 residues. Germline V lookup: CDR1 LGHDT, CDR2 YNNKEL (reference sequence). V lost 4 bases, J lost 1 base, and 13 bases lay in between.

The rearrangement links TRBV3-1 (or the pseudogene TRBV3-2) to TRBJ1-1; D is uncertain. The sequencing sample was made of PBMCs or T cells enriched from blood (not recorded which). The source of this sequence is a woman in her thirties who had recovered from COVID-19. The CDR3, as DNA: TGTGCCAGCAGCCCCCCCAGGATCGGGAACACTGAAGCTTTCTTT. This translates into CASSPPRIGNTEAFF.